The 7 T cell receptor beta chains below all came from one sample that was sequenced in a study of OX40 agonist ivuxolimab in advanced cancers. The data were produced by immunoSEQ multiplex PCR, yet TCRdb's version contains in-frame clones alone and is incomplete. The repertoire holds some 35,000 clones, with under 80% as singletons. The material was CD4+ or CD8+ T cells sorted from blood, obtained in a trial of the OX40 agonist ivuxolimab. These receptors were obtained from an adult with an advanced solid tumor such as melanoma, head and neck, liver or kidney cancer.

A word on this clone: A single base separates this from a much larger clone, so it may be a read error. The CDR3 sequence: CASSLGVTGNTIYF. The CDR3 coding sequence is TGTGCCAGTAGCCTCGGGGTGACTGGAAACACCATATATTTT. The gene calls are TRBV19 and TRBJ1-3, with unresolved D. V was clipped by 6 bases and J by 2 bases, with 11 bases between them. Germline loops: CDR1 LNHDA, CDR2 SQIVND (reference sequence). The CDR3 spans 14 residues.

This clone was observed once. The chain recombines TRBV29-1 with TRBJ2-5; a weak D match, TRBD2 (6 bases). Germline V CDR1 and CDR2: SQVTM, ANQGSEA. This CDR3 comprises 13 residues. Trimming removed 2 bases from V and 2 bases from J, with 9 bases in between. Here the CDR3 DNA reads TGCAGCGTTGAATCGGGGGATCAAGAGACCCAGTACTTC. It yields the protein CSVESGDQETQYF.

This clone ranks as medium-sized (0.01 to 0.1%). This sequence joins TRBV5-6 and TRBJ2-7; no clear D. Germline assignment: CDR1 SGHDT and CDR2 YYEEEE. Deletions cut 0 bases from V and 5 bases from J, with 9 bases between. The CDR3 sequence is 13 residues long. The CDR3 DNA is TGTGCCAGCAGCTTGGGACGGTTCGACGAGCAGTACTTC. This sequence encodes CASSLGRFDEQYF.

This chain links TRBV15 with TRBJ2-5, with TRBD1 matching over 7 bases. V shed 3 bases and J 1 base; nucleotides not matched to a gene: 2. Germline CDR1 and CDR2: LNHNV and YYDKDF (reference sequence). This CDR3 has 14 amino acids. The CDR3 reads CATSRRQGQETQYF. CDR3 in DNA: TGTGCCACCAGCAGGAGACAGGGCCAAGAGACCCAGTACTTC.

The rearrangement links TRBV1 to TRBJ2-3; the DNA was not used to check the table's D call, TRBD1. TRBV1 is a documented pseudogene. This CDR3 is 15 amino acids long. The CDR3 bases are TGCACCAGCAGCCGACAGGGGGCGCGGAGAGATACGCAGTATTTT. Amino acid sequence: CTSSRQGARRDTQYF.

The chain combines TRBV25-1 with TRBJ2-7; 7 nucleotides match TRBD1. The CDR3 sequence is 15 residues long. Germline CDR1 MGHDK, CDR2 SYGVNS. The ends lost 10 bases at V and 2 bases at J; junction bases unmatched: 14. The CDR3 spells CATSPRTGPTYEQYF. CDR3 DNA sequence: TGTGCCACCTCCCCCCGGACAGGACCGACCTACGAGCAGTACTTC.

This clone has a single count. V is TRBV23-1 and J is TRBJ2-1, with 9 bases identical to TRBD1. TRBV23-1 carries the ORF label, with uncertain function. CDR3 length: 15 residues. Trimming cost V 7 bases and J 3 bases; bases outside gene matches: 7. CDR3 sequence (DNA): TGCGCCAGCATCCAAAAGGACAGGGGCTACAATGAGCAGTTCTTC. It yields the protein CASIQKDRGYNEQFF.